This TCR beta chain derives from a study of beta chain features in type 1 diabetes. About the study: Comparable age, gender and cell yields were observed in patients relative to healthy donors. Study observations and caveats: Patients with type 1 diabetes showed fewer VDJ junction insertions and more deletions. Moderate but significant shortening of TCRB CDR3s was recorded in all four CD4+ subsets from Type 1 diabetes patients. Over-representation of high TCR-expressing cells was a possible consequence of cDNA sequencing.

In regard to this clone: Its specificity is unknown.

Trimming cost V 6 bases and J 3 bases, with 8 bases left between them. The CDR3 has 12 residues. CDR1 WSHSY and CDR2 SAAADI come from the germline V gene. Reverse transcription of all isolated RNA meant that expressed TCRB transcripts were sequenced. Data came from immunoSEQ multiplex PCR; TCRdb stores just in-frame clones and leaves some out. The sample lists some 350,000 clones, roughly a tenth seen once, with over 0.45% in the top ten. Purity (above 98%) was reached by all sorted populations. The V gene is TRBV10-2, the J gene TRBJ1-2, with D uncertain. Specimen: central memory CD4+ T cells from blood. This clonotype originated in a young man with type 1 diabetes. DNA of the CDR3: TGCGCCAGCAGCGGAACCGACTATGGCTACACCTTC. Translating it yields CASSGTDYGYTF.